Presented here are 8 T cell receptor beta chains from one specimen sequenced in a study of blood T cells in healthy people across ages. Primers used in a second PCR of roughly 7 to 11 cycles were a sample-barcoded 5' primer and a J-beta primer mix. Each CDR3 protein gets one entry after TCRdb re-called the 5' RACE reads with MiXCR. The table lists 980,000 or so distinct CDR3 sequences, about 48% of them singletons. Specimen: blood. These receptors came from a man aged 30 to 39 in good health.

The rearrangement uses TRBV14 and TRBJ2-5, with D perhaps TRBD1 or TRBD2 (5 bases each). The germline V gene has CDR1 SGHDN and CDR2 FVKESK. The CDR3 runs to 16 residues. Trimming cost V 2 bases and J 0 bases, with 13 bases left between them. CDR3 sequence: CASSQPGPEYQETQYF. CDR3 coding DNA: TGTGCCAGCAGCCAACCGGGACCCGAGTACCAAGAGACCCAGTACTTC. Full variable domain (missing parts from reference TRBV14 and TRBJ2-5): EAGVTQFPSHSVIEKGQTVTLRCDPISGHDNLYWYRRVMGKEIKFLLHFVKESKQDESGMPNNRFLAERTGGTYSTLKVQPAELEDSGVYFCASSQPGPEYQETQYFGPGTRLLVL.

About this clonotype itself: Because the CDR3's place on the DNA is in doubt, the DNA is left out and the CDR3 is given as listed by TCRdb. V and J are TRBV12-3 or TRBV12-4 and TRBJ1-1. The CDR3 is 15 residues long, counting both termini. The CDR3 loop reads CASILAGPMNTEAFF.

V and J are TRBV9 and TRBJ1-1, with 11 positions matching TRBD1. This CDR3 region has 15 residues. V lost 0 bases to trimming and J lost 5 bases; unmatched junction nucleotides: 3. CDR1 SGDLS and CDR2 YYNGEE come from the germline V gene. The DNA of the CDR3 is TGTGCCAGCAGCGTAGAGGGGACAGGGGGTACTGAAGCTTTCTTT. It translates to CASSVEGTGGTEAFF.

The chain has TRBV7-2 and TRBJ2-3; possibly TRBD1 or TRBD2 for D (6 bases each). CDR3 length equals 15 residues. From germline, CDR1 is SGHTA and CDR2 FQGNSA. Trimming removed 7 bases at V and 4 bases at J, with 18 bases between. The CDR3 region is CASTGWGGGPDTQYF. CDR3 DNA: TGTGCCAGCACCGGTTGGGGTGGGGGGCCAGATACGCAGTATTTT.

This clonotype was seen more than once but under ten times. This chain links TRBV7-2 with TRBJ2-7; D perhaps matches TRBD2 (5 bases). The CDR3 contains 17 residues. V was cut by 0 bases and J by 0 bases, with 15 bases left in between. CDR1 and CDR2 (germline): SGHTA, FQGNSA. As DNA, the CDR3 is TGTGCCAGCAGCTTAGCGGCGCAGTCCCGGGGCTCCTACGAGCAGTACTTC. This sequence encodes CASSLAAQSRGSYEQYF.

The table lists this clonotype with many counts. The chain uses TRBV11-2 and TRBJ2-3, with D possibly matching TRBD2 (5 bases). Germline CDR1 and CDR2: SGHAT and FQNNGV. CDR3 size: 12 residues. V shed 5 bases and J shed 7 bases, with 10 bases lying between them. This CDR3 reads CASSPYGNTQYF. CDR3 in DNA: TGTGCCAGCAGCCCGTACGGGAATACGCAGTATTTT. The full variable domain, rest sourced from reference TRBV11-2 and TRBJ2-3, is EAGVAQSPRYKIIEKRQSVAFWCNPISGHATLYWYQQILGQGPKLLIQFQNNGVVDDSQLPKDRFSAERLKGVDSTLKIQPAKLEDSAVYLCASSPYGNTQYFGPGTRLTVL.

This clonotype was found many times. The rearrangement links TRBV18 to TRBJ2-7; D gene ambiguous. This CDR3 has 13 amino acids. Germline lookup yields CDR1 KGHSH and CDR2 LQKENI. Trimming cost V 3 bases and J 6 bases, with 12 bases left between them. CDR3 sequence reads: CASSPVPVGEQYF. Written as DNA, the CDR3 is TGTGCCAGCTCACCTGTGCCTGTGGGCGAGCAGTACTTC.

The chain links TRBV4-1 to TRBJ2-3; the D gene is possibly TRBD2 (6 bases). Germline loops: CDR1 MGHRA, CDR2 YSYEKL. The CDR3 sequence is 15 residues long. Trimming removed 4 bases at V and 1 base at J, with 12 bases between. The CDR3 sequence is CASSREDWGTDTQYF. DNA of the CDR3: TGCGCCAGCAGCCGGGAGGACTGGGGCACAGATACGCAGTATTTT.